This entry is about one T cell receptor (beta chain). Its specificity is unknown. This sample is part of a study of a mutant IDH1 vaccine in newly diagnosed glioma. Profiling relied on immunoSEQ multiplex PCR, and the TCRdb table lists in-frame clones only, not all of them. The sample holds 50,000 to 85,000 clones, 84% seen once. Regarding time point: week 23, last vaccination. Alongside topical imiquimod, each dose of vaccine comprised 300 ug of mutant IDH1 20-mer peptide. New WHO grade 3 or 4 astrocytomas that were IDH1-mutant and ATRX-lost had been found in donors. CDR1 SQVTM and CDR2 ANQGSEA come from the germline V gene. Trimming left V 6 bases short and J 0 bases short, with 12 bases between. The CDR3 sequence is 13 residues long.

The rearrangement links TRBV29-1 to TRBJ2-7; a possible D gene is TRBD2 (5 bases). The receptor was isolated from a man aged 18-30 years with glioma. Sample: PBMCs, taken from a glioma patient whose treatment included an IDH1 peptide vaccine. CDR3 sequence (DNA): TGCAGCGTGGTAGGAGGAGGCTCCTACGAGCAGTACTTC. Protein sequence: CSVVGGGSYEQYF.